This T cell receptor beta chain came from a study of cytomegalovirus exposure and HLA in healthy donors. With V trimmed by 5 bases and J by 4 bases, 4 bases remained unmatched. The CDR3 spans 13 residues. Germline values: CDR1 WNHNN, CDR2 SYGVQD (reference sequence). As concerns this clone: As yet, its antigen is unknown.

General study results and limits: Previously analyzed data showed that most TCR beta V segments were productive at a frequency of about 87% or about 30%.

PCR involved 60 Vbeta and 13 Jbeta primers. Profiling relied on immunoSEQ multiplex PCR, and the TCRdb table lists in-frame clones only, not all of them. The profile shows some 130,000 clones, around 71% of them singletons. The receptor was derived from a woman aged 60 to 75 in good health and CMV-seropositive. The sample comprised PBMCs. The chain carries TRBV10-1 and TRBJ2-7, with 8 bases aligning to TRBD1. The CDR3 DNA reads TGCGCCAGCAGTCTCACAGGGGGGTACGAGCAGTACTTC. It is translated as CASSLTGGYEQYF.